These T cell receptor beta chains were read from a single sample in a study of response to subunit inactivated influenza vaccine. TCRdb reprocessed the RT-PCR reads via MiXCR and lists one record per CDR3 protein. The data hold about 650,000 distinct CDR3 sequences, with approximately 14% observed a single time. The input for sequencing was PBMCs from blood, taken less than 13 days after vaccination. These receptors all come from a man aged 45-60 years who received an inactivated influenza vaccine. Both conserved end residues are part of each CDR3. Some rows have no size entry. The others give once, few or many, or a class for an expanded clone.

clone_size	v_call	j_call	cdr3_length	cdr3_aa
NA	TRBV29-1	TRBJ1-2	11	CSVASRGGYTF
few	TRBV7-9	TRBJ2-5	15	CASSLLAGGVETQYF
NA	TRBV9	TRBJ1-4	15	CASSVTHKGGEKLFF
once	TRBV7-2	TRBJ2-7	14	CASSLVTGTREQYF
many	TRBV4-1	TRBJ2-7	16	CASSPVGRVKTYEQYF
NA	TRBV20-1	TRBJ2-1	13	CSAPGLVDDEQFF
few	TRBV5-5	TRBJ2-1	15	CASSLVSSGINEQFF
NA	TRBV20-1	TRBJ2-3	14	CSARVRGGTDTQYF
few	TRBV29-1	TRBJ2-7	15	CSVEASLGGLYEQYF
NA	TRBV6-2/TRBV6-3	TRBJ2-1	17	CASSYSSGRAQGNEQFF
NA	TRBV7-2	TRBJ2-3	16	CASSFGTSGTTDTQYF
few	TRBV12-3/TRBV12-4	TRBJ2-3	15	CASSPGHRHTDTQYF
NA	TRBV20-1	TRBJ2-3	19	CSARDPQGLAGPSTDTQYF
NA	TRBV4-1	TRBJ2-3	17	CASSQGPGLAFTDTQYF
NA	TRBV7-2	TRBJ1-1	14	CASSLQQGMTEAFF
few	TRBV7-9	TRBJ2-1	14	CASTTQGAYNEQFF
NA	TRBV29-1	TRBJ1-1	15	CSVLGGGGGSTEAFF
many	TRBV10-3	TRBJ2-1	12	CAIKAGEGEQFF
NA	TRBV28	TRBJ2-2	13	CASRLENTGELFF
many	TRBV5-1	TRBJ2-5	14	CASSEGLAQETQYF
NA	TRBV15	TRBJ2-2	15	CATSTLTGGTGELFF
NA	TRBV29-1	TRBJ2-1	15	CSVDLPHRGGNEQFF
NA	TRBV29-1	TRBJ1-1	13	CSVGGPSGTEAFF
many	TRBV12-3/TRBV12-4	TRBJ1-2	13	CASSWSKVEGYTF